The present entry profiles one T cell receptor beta chain with its context. V shed 3 bases and J 8 bases; nucleotides not matched to a gene: 10. CDR1 is DFQATT, CDR2 SNEGSKA, per germline (reference sequence). This CDR3 contains 14 residues. As handled by the study authors: Counts of nucleated cells, estimated from reference gene primer amplification, were obtained. Assay used: immunoSEQ multiplex PCR; TCRdb lists only in-frame clones, some missing. That table furnishes V, J and clone size, whereas the DNA furnished D and trimming. This repertoire shows about 95,000 clones, 75% to 90% found once; its top ten account for 3% to 4%. The data stem from a study of blood T cell repertoires in COVID-19. Overall study context: Material from acute and convalescent COVID-19 was sourced from the United States, Italy and Spain. T cells, B-cell-depleted T cells, or PBMCs supplied cDNA or gDNA.

The receptor was derived from a woman between 70 and 85 years old with acute or convalescent COVID-19. The sequencing input was peripheral blood. The chain carries TRBV20-1 and TRBJ2-1, with 7 bases lining up with TRBD2. The DNA for the CDR3 is TGCAGTGCTAGTACTTGGCGGGAGTTCCATGAGCAGTTCTTC. It codes for CSASTWREFHEQFF.